The present T cell receptor beta chain was sequenced within a study of T cell responses to AZD1222 COVID-19 vaccine. Findings of the study overall: Donors skewed white British and female; clonal diversity was possibly underestimated. Unmutated variant regions are reportedly targeted by nearly half of spike-specific TCRs.

TCRdb's table, derived via immunoSEQ multiplex PCR, lists solely in-frame clones and lacks some. The sample holds about 180,000 clones, 80% to 95% seen once. Notes on this clone: The antigen remains undetermined.

The CDR3 loop spans 13 amino acids. V shed 1 base and J shed 6 bases, with 6 bases lying between them. Looked up from germline, CDR1 is LGHNA and CDR2 is YSLEER. This TCR came from an adult who received the MenACWY meningococcal vaccine as a control. The sequences come from peripheral blood, collected 28 days after the second dose of the MenACWY control vaccine. J is TRBJ2-2 and V is TRBV4-3; no definite D call. The CDR3 DNA is TGCGCCAGCAGCCAAGTTGAGTCCGGGGAGCTGTTTTTT. Protein product: CASSQVESGELFF.